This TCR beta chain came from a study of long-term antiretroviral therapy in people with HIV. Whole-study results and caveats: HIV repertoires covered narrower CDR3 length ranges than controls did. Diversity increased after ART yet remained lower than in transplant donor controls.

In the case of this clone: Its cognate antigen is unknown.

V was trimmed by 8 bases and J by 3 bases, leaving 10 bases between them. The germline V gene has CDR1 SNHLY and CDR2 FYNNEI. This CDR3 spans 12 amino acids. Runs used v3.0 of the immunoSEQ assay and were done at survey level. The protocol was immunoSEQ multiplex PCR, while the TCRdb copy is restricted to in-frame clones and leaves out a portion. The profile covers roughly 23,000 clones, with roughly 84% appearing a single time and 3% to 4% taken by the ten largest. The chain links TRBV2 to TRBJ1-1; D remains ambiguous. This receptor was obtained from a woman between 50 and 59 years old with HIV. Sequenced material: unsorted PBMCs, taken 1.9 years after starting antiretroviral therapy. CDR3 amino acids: CASQGSYTEAFF. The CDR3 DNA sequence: TGTGCCAGCCAAGGTAGCTACACTGAAGCTTTCTTT. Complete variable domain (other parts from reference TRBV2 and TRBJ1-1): EPEVTQTPSHQVTQMGQEVILRCVPISNHLYFYWYRQILGQKVEFLVSFYNNEISEKSEIFDDQFSVERPDGSNFTLKIRSTKLEDSAMYFCASQGSYTEAFFGQGTRLTVV.